The 15 T cell receptor beta chains listed next were all sequenced from one sample in a study of blood T cell repertoires in COVID-19. TCRdb's copy holds only in-frame clones and misses some; the assay was immunoSEQ multiplex PCR. Altogether under 200,000 clones are present, about 85% being singletons, with the ten largest covering more than 0.75%. Sequencing was performed on peripheral blood. These receptors came from a man aged 18 to 30 with acute or convalescent COVID-19.

The rearrangement joins TRBV7-8 to TRBJ1-2; D remains ambiguous. Trimming shortened V by 3 bases and J by 2 bases, and 10 bases separated the two germline ends. Germline V gene lookup returns CDR1 SGHVS and CDR2 FQNEAQ. The CDR3 has 14 amino acids. The CDR3 region has the DNA TGTGCCAGCAGCTTCAGGACTGTGAACTATGGCTACACCTTC. This codes for CASSFRTVNYGYTF.

The chain couples TRBV5-5 to TRBJ2-4, with D unresolved. CDR1 is SGHKS, CDR2 YYEKEE, per germline (reference sequence). CDR3 length: 15 amino acids. Trimming left V 5 bases short and J 1 base short, with 13 bases between. CDR3 region: CASRAHDLAKNIQYF. For the CDR3, the DNA is TGTGCCAGCAGAGCGCACGACCTGGCCAAAAACATTCAGTACTTC.

This clone was counted a few times. The chain uses TRBV11-3 and TRBJ1-5, with D maybe TRBD1 (6 bases). Trimming shortened V by 2 bases and J by 4 bases, and 12 bases separated the two germline ends. This CDR3 has 15 amino acids. Looked up from germline, CDR1 is SGHNT and CDR2 is YENEEA. The CDR3 DNA sequence: TGTGCCAGCAGCTTATACAGGGTGGGTAATCAGCCCCAGCATTTT. Translating it yields CASSLYRVGNQPQHF.

The rearrangement joins TRBV24-1 to TRBJ2-5; 8 positions match TRBD2. The V segment lost 6 bases and the J segment 2 bases; nucleotides outside the gene matches: 7. The CDR3 loop spans 15 amino acids. Germline CDR1 reads KGHDR; CDR2 reads SFDVKD. Here the CDR3 reads CATSTLGLGQETQYF. The CDR3 region has the DNA TGTGCCACCAGTACCCTGGGACTAGGACAAGAGACCCAGTACTTC.

This chain links TRBV19 with TRBJ2-1; possibly TRBD1 for D (5 bases). V was pared by 3 bases and J by 8 bases, with 11 bases between. CDR1 is LNHDA, CDR2 SQIVND, per germline (reference sequence). CDR3 length: 13 amino acids. CDR3 in amino acids: CASSIGGRDEQFF. CDR3 bases: TGTGCCAGTAGTATTGGTGGCAGGGATGAGCAGTTCTTC.

V is TRBV11-3 and J is TRBJ2-3; D is undetermined. The CDR3 has 13 amino acids. Germline V CDR1 and CDR2: SGHNT, YENEEA. The V gene lost 4 bases and the J gene lost 5 bases, with 10 bases spanning the gap. CDR3 residues: CASSSPLGDTQYF. The CDR3 nucleotides are TGTGCCAGCAGCTCCCCCCTAGGAGATACGCAGTATTTT.

Remarks on this clone: Other DNA variants within this sample encode the same CDR3. The V and J genes are TRBV18 and TRBJ1-1, with 9 bases lining up with TRBD1. This CDR3 comprises 16 residues. Looked up from germline, CDR1 is KGHSH and CDR2 is LQKENI. Unmatched junction bases numbered 5, after V lost 3 bases and J lost 0 bases. The CDR3 sequence is CASSPSGTGMNTEAFF. For the CDR3, the DNA is TGTGCCAGCTCACCTTCCGGGACAGGGATGAACACTGAAGCTTTCTTT.

The chain carries TRBV19 and TRBJ2-1; a weak D match, TRBD2 (5 bases). Per germline, CDR1 LNHDA and CDR2 SQIVND (reference sequence). This CDR3 has 14 amino acids. With 4 bases removed from V and 3 bases from J, the gap between germline ends came to 10 bases. The CDR3 loop reads CASSNRTVYNEQFF. The CDR3 nucleotides read TGTGCCAGTAGTAACCGGACTGTCTACAATGAGCAGTTCTTC.

This sequence joins TRBV4-1 and TRBJ2-2; D unresolved. Trimming shortened V by 2 bases and J by 1 base, and 8 bases separated the two germline ends. Germline CDR1 is MGHRA and CDR2 is YSYEKL. CDR3 length equals 15 residues. CDR3 region: CASSQIPGNTGELFF. The CDR3, as DNA: TGCGCCAGCAGCCAAATCCCGGGGAACACCGGGGAGCTGTTTTTT.

This clone was detected only once. The chain carries TRBV6-5 and TRBJ2-5, with D perhaps TRBD2 (5 bases). V shed 4 bases and J shed 1 base, with 10 bases lying between them. This CDR3 region has 14 residues. Germline lookup yields CDR1 MNHEY and CDR2 SVGAGI. CDR3 amino acids: CASSSGLFQETQYF. In DNA form, the CDR3 reads TGTGCCAGCAGTTCTGGACTGTTCCAAGAGACCCAGTACTTC.

The chain couples TRBV9 to TRBJ1-1; possibly TRBD1 for D (5 bases). Trimming took off 0 bases at V and 0 bases at J, with 18 bases between the two ends. Germline assignment: CDR1 SGDLS and CDR2 YYNGEE. The CDR3 length is 18 residues. Here the CDR3 DNA reads TGTGCCAGCAGCGTAGAAGGCGAGGCGGGGCCGATGAACACTGAAGCTTTCTTT. Translation: CASSVEGEAGPMNTEAFF.

CDR3 loop: CAWSVNRGSQPQHF. CDR3 bases: TGTGCCTGGAGTGTAAACCGGGGGTCTCAGCCCCAGCATTTT. This sequence joins TRBV30 and TRBJ1-5; TRBD1 might be the D (5 bases). The V end lost 0 bases, the J end lost 6 bases, and 12 bases lay between the germline ends. From germline, CDR1 is GTSNPN and CDR2 SVGIG (reference sequence). This CDR3 region has 14 residues.

The chain uses TRBV28 and TRBJ2-7; the D gene is possibly TRBD1 (5 bases). The V and J ends lost 6 bases and 4 bases respectively, with 10 bases between them. Germline V CDR1 and CDR2: MDHEN, SYDVKM. The CDR3 runs to 12 residues. In nucleotides, the CDR3 is TGTGCCAGCAGCCTTAGGGGATACGAGCAGTACGTC. Protein sequence: CASSLRGYEQYV.

The gene calls are TRBV9 and TRBJ2-7; 10 bases align to TRBD1. Per germline, CDR1 SGDLS and CDR2 YYNGEE. Trimming at V came to 4 bases and at J to 2 bases, leaving 3 bases not matched to a gene. The length of the CDR3 is 14 residues. The DNA of the CDR3 is TGTGCCAGCAGCCCCGGGACAGGGGCCTACGAGCAGTACTTC. Translating it yields CASSPGTGAYEQYF.

This chain joins TRBV12-3 or TRBV12-4 and TRBJ1-6; 10 bases align to TRBD1. CDR3 length equals 13 residues. The junction had 3 bases not matched to a gene; V was cut back by 7 bases and J by 9 bases. DNA of the CDR3: TGTGCCAGCACAAGACAGGGGGCTTCACCCCTCCACTTT. Translated: CASTRQGASPLHF.